This TCR beta chain was recovered during a study of shared clonotypes between healthy human individuals. For every subset, genomic DNA was evenly distributed across several immunoSEQ plates. Measured with immunoSEQ multiplex PCR; TCRdb has only the in-frame clones, and not every one. Of 1.4 million or so clones listed, 97% to 99% are singletons. CD4+ cells underwent separation, giving CD45RA+ naive and CD45RA-negative memory subsets. The specimen sequenced was naive CD4+ T cells sorted from blood. The subset denotes: CD45RA+ positively selected. The clonotype originates from a man between 25 and 39 years old in good health.

The CDR3 nucleotides are TGTGCCAGCAGACGAACGGTGTTTGGGCTTCCAGGGGACCAGTACTTC. It codes for CASRRTVFGLPGDQYF. V usage is TRBV7-2 and J usage is TRBJ2-5, with a tentative D call TRBD1 (6 bases). The V gene's germline CDR1 is SGHTA and CDR2 FQGNSA. V dropped 6 bases and J dropped 10 bases, with 27 bases sitting between them. CDR3 length: 16 amino acids.